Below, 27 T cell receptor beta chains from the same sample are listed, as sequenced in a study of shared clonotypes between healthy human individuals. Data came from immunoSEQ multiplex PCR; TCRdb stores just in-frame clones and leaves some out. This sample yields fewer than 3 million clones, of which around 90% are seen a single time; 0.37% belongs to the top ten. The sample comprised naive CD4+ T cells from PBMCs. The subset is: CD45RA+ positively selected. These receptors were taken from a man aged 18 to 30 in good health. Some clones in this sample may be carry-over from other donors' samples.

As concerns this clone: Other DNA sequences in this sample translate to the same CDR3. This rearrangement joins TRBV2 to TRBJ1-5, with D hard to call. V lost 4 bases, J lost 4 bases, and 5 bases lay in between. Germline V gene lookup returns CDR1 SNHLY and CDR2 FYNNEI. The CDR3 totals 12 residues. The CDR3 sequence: CASSGGNQPQHF. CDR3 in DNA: TGTGCCAGCAGTGGGGGAAATCAGCCCCAGCATTTT.

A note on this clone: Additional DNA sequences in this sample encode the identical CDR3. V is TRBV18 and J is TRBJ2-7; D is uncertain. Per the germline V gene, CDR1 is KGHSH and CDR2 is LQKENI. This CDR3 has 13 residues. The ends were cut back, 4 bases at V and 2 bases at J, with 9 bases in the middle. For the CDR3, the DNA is TGTGCCAGCTCACGTGGCACCACCTACGAGCAGTACTTC. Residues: CASSRGTTYEQYF.

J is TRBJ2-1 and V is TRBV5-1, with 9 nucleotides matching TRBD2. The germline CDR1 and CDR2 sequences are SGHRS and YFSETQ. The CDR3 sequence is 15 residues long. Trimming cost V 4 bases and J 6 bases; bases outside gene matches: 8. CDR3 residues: CASSPVAGGFNEQFF. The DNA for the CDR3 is TGCGCCAGCAGCCCCGTTGCGGGAGGGTTCAATGAGCAGTTCTTC.

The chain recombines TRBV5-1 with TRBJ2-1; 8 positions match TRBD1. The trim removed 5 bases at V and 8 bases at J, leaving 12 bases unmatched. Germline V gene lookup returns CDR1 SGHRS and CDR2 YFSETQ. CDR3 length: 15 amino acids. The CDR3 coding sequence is TGCGCCAGCAGGGATACAGGGGGTTCTCGCGATGAGCAGTTCTTC. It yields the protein CASRDTGGSRDEQFF.

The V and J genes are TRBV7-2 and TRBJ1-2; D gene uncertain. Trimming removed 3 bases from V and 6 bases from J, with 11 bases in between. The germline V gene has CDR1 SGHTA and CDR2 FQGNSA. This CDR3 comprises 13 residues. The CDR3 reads CASSLGRPHGYTF. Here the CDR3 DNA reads TGTGCCAGCAGCTTGGGCAGACCGCATGGCTACACCTTC.

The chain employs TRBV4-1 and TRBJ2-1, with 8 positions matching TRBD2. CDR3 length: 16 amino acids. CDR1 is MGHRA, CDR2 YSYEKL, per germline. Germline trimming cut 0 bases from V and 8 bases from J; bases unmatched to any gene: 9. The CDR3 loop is CASSQDPIAGRDEQFF. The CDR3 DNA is TGCGCCAGCAGCCAAGACCCAATAGCGGGAAGGGATGAGCAGTTCTTC.

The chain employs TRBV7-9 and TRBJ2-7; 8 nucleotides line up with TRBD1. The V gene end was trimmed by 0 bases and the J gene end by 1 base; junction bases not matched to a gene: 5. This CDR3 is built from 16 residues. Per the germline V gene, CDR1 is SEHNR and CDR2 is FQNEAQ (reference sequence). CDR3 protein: CASSLAPGQASYEQYF. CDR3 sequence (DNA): TGTGCCAGCAGCTTAGCCCCGGGACAGGCTTCCTACGAGCAGTACTTC.

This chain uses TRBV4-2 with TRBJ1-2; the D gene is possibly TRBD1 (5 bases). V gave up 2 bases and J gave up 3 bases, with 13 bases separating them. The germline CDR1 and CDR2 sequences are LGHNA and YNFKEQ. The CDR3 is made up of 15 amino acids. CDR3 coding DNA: TGTGCCAGCAGCCAACCCCGGGACGACTACTATGGCTACACCTTC. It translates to CASSQPRDDYYGYTF.

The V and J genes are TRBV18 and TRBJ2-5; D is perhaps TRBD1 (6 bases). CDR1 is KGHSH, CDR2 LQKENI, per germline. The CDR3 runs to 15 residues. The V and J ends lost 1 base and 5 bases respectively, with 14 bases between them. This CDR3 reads CASSPRQGRRETQYF. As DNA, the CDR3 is TGTGCCAGCTCACCACGCCAGGGGAGAAGGGAGACCCAGTACTTC.

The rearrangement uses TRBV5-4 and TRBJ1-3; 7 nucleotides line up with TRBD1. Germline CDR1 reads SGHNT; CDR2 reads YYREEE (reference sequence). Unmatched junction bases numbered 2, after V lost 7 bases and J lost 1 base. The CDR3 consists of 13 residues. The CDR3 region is CASSTGSGNTIYF. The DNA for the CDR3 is TGTGCCAGCTCGACAGGGTCTGGAAACACCATATATTTT.

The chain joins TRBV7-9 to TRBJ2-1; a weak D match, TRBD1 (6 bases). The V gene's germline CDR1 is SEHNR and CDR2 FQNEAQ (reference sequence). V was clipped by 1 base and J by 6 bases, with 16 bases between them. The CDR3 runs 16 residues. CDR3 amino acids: CASSLVGQGQVNEQFF. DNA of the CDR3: TGTGCCAGCAGCTTAGTGGGTCAGGGGCAGGTCAATGAGCAGTTCTTC.

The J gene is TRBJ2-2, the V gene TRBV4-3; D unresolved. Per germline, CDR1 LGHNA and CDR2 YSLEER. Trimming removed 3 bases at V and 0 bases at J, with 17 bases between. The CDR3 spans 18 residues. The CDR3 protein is CASSHVGLWGSNTGELFF. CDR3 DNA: TGCGCCAGCAGCCATGTTGGGCTTTGGGGTTCGAACACCGGGGAGCTGTTTTTT.

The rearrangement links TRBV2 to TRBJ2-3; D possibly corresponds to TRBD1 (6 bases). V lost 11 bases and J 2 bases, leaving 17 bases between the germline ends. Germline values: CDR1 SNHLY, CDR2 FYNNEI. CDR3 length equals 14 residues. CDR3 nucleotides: TGTGCCGGGGCCGGGACAACGATCACAGATACGCAGTATTTT. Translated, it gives CAGAGTTITDTQYF.

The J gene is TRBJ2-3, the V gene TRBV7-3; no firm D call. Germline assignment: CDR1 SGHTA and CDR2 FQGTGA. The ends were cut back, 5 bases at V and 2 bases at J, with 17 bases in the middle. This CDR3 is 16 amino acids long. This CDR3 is CASSPKPVSDTDTQYF. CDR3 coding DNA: TGTGCCAGCAGCCCAAAGCCAGTCTCGGACACAGATACGCAGTATTTT.

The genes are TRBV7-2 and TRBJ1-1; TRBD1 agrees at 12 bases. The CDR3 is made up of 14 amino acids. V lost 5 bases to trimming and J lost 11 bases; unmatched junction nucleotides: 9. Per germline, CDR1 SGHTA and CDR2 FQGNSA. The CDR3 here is CASSPPGQGAGAFF. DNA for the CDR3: TGTGCCAGCAGCCCGCCGGGACAGGGGGCCGGCGCTTTCTTT.

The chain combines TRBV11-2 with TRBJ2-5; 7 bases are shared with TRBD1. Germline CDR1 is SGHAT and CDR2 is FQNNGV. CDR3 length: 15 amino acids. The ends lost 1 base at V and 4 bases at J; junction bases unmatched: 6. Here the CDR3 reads CASSLGQGQRETQYF. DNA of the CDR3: TGTGCCAGCAGCTTAGGACAGGGACAAAGAGAGACCCAGTACTTC.

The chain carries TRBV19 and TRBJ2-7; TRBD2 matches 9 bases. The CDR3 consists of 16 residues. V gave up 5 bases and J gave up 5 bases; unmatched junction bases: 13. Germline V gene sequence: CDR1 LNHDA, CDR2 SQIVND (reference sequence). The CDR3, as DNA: TGTGCCAGTAGTTCCCTCCCCGGGACTAGCTCAGACGAGCAGTACTTC. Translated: CASSSLPGTSSDEQYF.

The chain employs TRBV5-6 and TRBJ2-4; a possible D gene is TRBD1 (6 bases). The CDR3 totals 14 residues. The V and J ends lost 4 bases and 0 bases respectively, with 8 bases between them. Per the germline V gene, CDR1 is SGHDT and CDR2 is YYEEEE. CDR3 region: CASSRTVAKNIQYF. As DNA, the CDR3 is TGTGCCAGCAGCCGGACAGTAGCCAAAAACATTCAGTACTTC.

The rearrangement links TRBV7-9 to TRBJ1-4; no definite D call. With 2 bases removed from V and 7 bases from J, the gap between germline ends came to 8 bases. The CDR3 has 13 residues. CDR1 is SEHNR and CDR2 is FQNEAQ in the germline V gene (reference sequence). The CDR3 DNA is TGTGCCAGCAGCTTACGAAGGGTTGAAAAACTGTTTTTT. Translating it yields CASSLRRVEKLFF.

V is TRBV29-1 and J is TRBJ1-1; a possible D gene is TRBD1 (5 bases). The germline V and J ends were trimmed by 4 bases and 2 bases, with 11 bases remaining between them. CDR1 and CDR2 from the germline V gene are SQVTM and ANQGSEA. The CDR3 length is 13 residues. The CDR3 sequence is CSVGGVDNTEAFF. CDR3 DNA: TGCAGCGTTGGAGGGGTTGATAACACTGAAGCTTTCTTT.

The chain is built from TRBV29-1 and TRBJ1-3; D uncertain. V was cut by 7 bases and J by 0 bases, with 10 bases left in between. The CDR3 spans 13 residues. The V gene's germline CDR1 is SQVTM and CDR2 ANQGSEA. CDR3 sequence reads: CSAVSPSGNTIYF. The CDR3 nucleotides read TGCAGCGCCGTCTCCCCCTCTGGAAACACCATATATTTT.

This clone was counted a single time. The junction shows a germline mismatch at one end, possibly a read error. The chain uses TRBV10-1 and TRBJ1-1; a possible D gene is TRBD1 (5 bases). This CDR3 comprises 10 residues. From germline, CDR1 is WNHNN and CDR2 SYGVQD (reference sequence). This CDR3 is CASRGTVIGF. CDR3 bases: TGCGCCAGCAGGGGGACGGTTATTGGCTTT.

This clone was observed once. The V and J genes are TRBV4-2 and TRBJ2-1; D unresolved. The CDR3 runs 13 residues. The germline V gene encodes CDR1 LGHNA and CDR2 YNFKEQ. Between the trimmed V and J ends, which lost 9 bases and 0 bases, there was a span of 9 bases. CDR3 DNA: TGTGCCAGTAGTGGAAGCTCCTACAATGAGCAGTTCTTC. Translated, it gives CASSGSSYNEQFF.

CDR3 region: CASSPGVVDYGYTF. As DNA, the CDR3 is TGTGCCAGCAGCCCGGGGGTTGTGGACTATGGCTACACCTTC. The chain employs TRBV7-2 and TRBJ1-2; D is possibly TRBD1 (5 bases). Germline V gene data show CDR1 as SGHTA and CDR2 as FQGNSA. CDR3 size: 14 residues. Trimming left V 5 bases short and J 3 bases short, with 13 bases between.

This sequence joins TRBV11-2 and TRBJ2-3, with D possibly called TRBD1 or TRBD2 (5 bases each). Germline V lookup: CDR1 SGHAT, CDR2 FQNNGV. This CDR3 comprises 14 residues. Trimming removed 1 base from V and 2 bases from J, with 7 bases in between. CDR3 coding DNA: TGTGCCAGCAGCTTAGGGGGGTACACAGATACGCAGTATTTT. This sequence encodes CASSLGGYTDTQYF.

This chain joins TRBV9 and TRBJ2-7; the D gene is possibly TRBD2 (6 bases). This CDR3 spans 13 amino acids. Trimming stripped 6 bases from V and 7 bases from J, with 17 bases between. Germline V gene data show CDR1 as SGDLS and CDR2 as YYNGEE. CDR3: CASNRAGSGEQYF. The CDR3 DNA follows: TGTGCCAGCAACCGGGCGGGATCGGGAGAGCAGTACTTC.

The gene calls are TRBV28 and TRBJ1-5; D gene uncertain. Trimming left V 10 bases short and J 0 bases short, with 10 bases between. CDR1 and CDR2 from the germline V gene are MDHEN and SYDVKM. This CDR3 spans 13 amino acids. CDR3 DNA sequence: TGTGCCATCCGACGGGGTAGCAATCAGCCCCAGCATTTT. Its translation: CAIRRGSNQPQHF.